A single sample is the source of the 8 T cell receptor beta chains below, sequenced in a study of cytomegalovirus exposure and HLA in healthy donors. 13 Jbeta primers and 60 Vbeta primers were used for the PCR. Measured with immunoSEQ multiplex PCR; TCRdb has only the in-frame clones, and not every one. The profile shows some 200,000 clones, 80% to 85% of them singletons. Sequenced input: PBMCs. The source is a woman between 18 and 29 years old in good health and CMV-seronegative.

J is TRBJ2-5 and V is TRBV5-1, with 13 bases matching TRBD2. The CDR3 loop spans 16 amino acids. Trimming cost V 3 bases and J 5 bases; bases outside gene matches: 7. In germline, CDR1 is SGHRS, CDR2 YFSETQ. The CDR3 here is CASSSRLAGGGETQYF. The CDR3 DNA sequence: TGCGCCAGCAGCTCAAGACTAGCGGGGGGCGGGGAGACCCAGTACTTC.

The chain uses TRBV9 and TRBJ1-1, with unresolved D. Germline loops: CDR1 SGDLS, CDR2 YYNGEE. There are 12 residues in the CDR3. Trimming pared 0 bases from V and 4 bases from J, leaving 4 bases between. DNA for the CDR3: TGTGCCAGCAGCGTAGGCGGCACTGAAGCTTTCTTT. Residues: CASSVGGTEAFF.

V usage is TRBV4-2 and J usage is TRBJ2-7, with TRBD2 identical over 14 bases. Germline values: CDR1 LGHNA, CDR2 YNFKEQ. This CDR3 contains 16 residues. The J segment lost 4 bases and the V segment lost 1 base, leaving 3 bases of the junction unmatched. In nucleotides, the CDR3 is TGTGCCAGCAGCCAAGGGAGGACTAGCGGGGGGTACGAGCAGTACTTC. Translating it yields CASSQGRTSGGYEQYF.

V gene TRBV18 combines with J gene TRBJ1-5; D gene ambiguous. CDR3 length equals 14 residues. Trimming pared 6 bases from V and 0 bases from J, leaving 9 bases between. Germline V gene sequence: CDR1 KGHSH, CDR2 LQKENI. The CDR3 protein is CASSAPGSNQPQHF. CDR3 sequence (DNA): TGTGCCAGCTCCGCGCCGGGTAGCAATCAGCCCCAGCATTTT.

This chain joins TRBV15 and TRBJ2-7; D ambiguous. CDR1 and CDR2 (germline): LNHNV, YYDKDF (reference sequence). The CDR3 totals 13 residues. V lost 4 bases to trimming and J lost 5 bases, with 12 bases between them. The CDR3, as DNA: TGTGCCACCAGCATGGGCAGTGGCAACGAGCAGTACTTC. This sequence encodes CATSMGSGNEQYF.

The CDR3 sequence is CASRRQGGTEAFF. The CDR3 region has the DNA TGTGCCAGTAGGCGACAGGGTGGCACTGAAGCTTTCTTT. The chain uses TRBV19 and TRBJ1-1, with 7 bases lining up with TRBD1. The germline V gene encodes CDR1 LNHDA and CDR2 SQIVND (reference sequence). The CDR3 consists of 13 residues. The V and J ends lost 6 bases and 4 bases, in that order; junction bases with no gene match: 5.

The chain links TRBV18 to TRBJ2-6; 10 nucleotides match TRBD1. CDR3 length: 19 amino acids. Trimming removed 2 bases from V and 0 bases from J; junction bases left unmatched: 7. Germline V gives CDR1 KGHSH, CDR2 LQKENI. CDR3 sequence (DNA): TGTGCCAGCTCACCAAATACCGGGACAGGGGTCTCTGGGGCCAACGTCCTGACTTTC. Its translation: CASSPNTGTGVSGANVLTF. Drawing the rest from reference TRBV18 and TRBJ2-6, the complete variable domain is NAGVMQNPRHLVRRRGQEARLRCSPMKGHSHVYWYRQLPEEGLKFMVYLQKENIIDESGMPKERFSAEFPKEGPSILRIQQVVRGDSAAYFCASSPNTGTGVSGANVLTFGAGSRLTVL.

V usage is TRBV7-9 and J usage is TRBJ1-2, with a tentative D call TRBD1 (5 bases). Germline V gives CDR1 SEHNR, CDR2 FQNEAQ (reference sequence). V lost 3 bases and J lost 2, with 16 bases in between. The CDR3 sequence is 16 residues long. In DNA form, the CDR3 reads TGTGCCAGCAGCTTGCTCCAGGCGGGGACGAACTATGGCTACACCTTC. It yields the protein CASSLLQAGTNYGYTF.